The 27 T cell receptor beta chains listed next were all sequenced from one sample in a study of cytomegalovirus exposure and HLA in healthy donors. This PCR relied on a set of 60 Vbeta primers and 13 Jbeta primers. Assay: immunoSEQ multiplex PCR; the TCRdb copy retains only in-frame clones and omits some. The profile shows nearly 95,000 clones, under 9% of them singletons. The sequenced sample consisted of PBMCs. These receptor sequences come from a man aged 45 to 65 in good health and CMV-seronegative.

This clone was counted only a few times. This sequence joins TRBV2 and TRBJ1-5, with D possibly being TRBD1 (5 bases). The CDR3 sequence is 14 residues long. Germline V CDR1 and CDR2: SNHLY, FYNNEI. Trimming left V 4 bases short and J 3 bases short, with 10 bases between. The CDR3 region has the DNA TGTGCCAGCAGTGGGGGCAGGGTCAATCAGCCCCAGCATTTT. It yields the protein CASSGGRVNQPQHF.

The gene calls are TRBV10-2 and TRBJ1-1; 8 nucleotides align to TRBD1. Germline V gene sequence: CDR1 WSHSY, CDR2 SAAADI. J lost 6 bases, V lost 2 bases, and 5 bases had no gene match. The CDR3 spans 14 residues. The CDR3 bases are TGCGCCAGCAGTGAGAGGCAGGGGGCCTCTGAAGCTTTCTTT. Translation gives CASSERQGASEAFF.

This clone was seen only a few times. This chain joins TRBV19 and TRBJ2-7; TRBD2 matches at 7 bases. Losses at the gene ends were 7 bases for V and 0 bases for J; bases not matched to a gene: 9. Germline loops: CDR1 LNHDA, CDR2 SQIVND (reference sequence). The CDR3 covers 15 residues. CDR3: CASTQSGGSSYEQYF. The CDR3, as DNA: TGTGCCAGTACCCAGTCCGGCGGGAGCTCCTACGAGCAGTACTTC.

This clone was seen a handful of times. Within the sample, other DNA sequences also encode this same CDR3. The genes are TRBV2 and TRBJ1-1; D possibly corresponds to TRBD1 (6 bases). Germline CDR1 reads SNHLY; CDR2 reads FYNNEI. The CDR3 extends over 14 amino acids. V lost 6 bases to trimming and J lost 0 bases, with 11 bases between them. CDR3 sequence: CASSVQGMNTEAFF. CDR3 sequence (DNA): TGTGCCAGCAGCGTACAGGGAATGAACACTGAAGCTTTCTTT.

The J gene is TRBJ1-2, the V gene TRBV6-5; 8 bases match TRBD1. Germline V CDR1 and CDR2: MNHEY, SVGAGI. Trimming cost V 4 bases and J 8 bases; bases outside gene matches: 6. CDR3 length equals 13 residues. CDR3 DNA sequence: TGTGCCAGCAGTTCGGGACAGGCACGAGGCTACACCTTC. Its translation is CASSSGQARGYTF.

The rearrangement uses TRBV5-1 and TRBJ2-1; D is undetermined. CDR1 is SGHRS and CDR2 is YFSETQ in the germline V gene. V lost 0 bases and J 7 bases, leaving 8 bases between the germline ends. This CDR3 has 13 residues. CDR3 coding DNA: TGCGCCAGCAGCTTGGCTTTGAGAAATGAGCAGTTCTTC. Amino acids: CASSLALRNEQFF.

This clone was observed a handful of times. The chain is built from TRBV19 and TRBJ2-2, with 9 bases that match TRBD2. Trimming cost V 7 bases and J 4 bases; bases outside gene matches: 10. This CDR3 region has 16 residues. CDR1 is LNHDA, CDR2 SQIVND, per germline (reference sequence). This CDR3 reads CASTILAGEGTGELFF. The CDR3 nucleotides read TGTGCCAGTACAATTTTAGCGGGGGAGGGCACCGGGGAGCTGTTTTTT. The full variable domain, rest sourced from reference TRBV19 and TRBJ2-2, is DGGITQSPKYLFRKEGQNVTLSCEQNLNHDAMYWYRQDPGQGLRLIYYSQIVNDFQKGDIAEGYSVSREKKESFPLTVTSAQKNPTAFYLCASTILAGEGTGELFFGEGSRLTVL.

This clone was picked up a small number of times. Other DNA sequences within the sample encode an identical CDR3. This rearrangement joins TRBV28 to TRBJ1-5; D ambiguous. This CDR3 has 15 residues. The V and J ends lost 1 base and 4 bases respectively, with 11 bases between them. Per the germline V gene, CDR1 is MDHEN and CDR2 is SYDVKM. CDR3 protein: CASSLSLAGNQPQHF. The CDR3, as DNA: TGTGCCAGCAGTTTATCCCTAGCCGGGAATCAGCCCCAGCATTTT.

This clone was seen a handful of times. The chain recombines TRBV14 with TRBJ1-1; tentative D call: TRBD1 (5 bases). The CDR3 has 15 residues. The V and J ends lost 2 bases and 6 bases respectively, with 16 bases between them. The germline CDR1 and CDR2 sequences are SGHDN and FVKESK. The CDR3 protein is CASSQSRGRAAEAFF. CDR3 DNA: TGTGCCAGCAGCCAATCCCGGGGGAGGGCAGCTGAAGCTTTCTTT.

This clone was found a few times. The CDR3 sequence: CAWSRLGEQYF. The CDR3 nucleotides read TGTGCCTGGAGCCGACTTGGAGAGCAGTACTTC. The rearrangement links TRBV30 to TRBJ2-7; D is ambiguous. V was cut by 3 bases and J by 7 bases, with 10 bases left in between. Germline CDR1 is GTSNPN and CDR2 is SVGIG (reference sequence). This CDR3 region has 11 residues.

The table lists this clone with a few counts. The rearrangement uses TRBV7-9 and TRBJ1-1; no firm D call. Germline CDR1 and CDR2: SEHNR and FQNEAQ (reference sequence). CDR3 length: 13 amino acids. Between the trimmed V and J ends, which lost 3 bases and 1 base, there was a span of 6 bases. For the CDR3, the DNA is TGTGCCAGCAGCTTTTCAGAGAACACTGAAGCTTTCTTT. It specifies CASSFSENTEAFF.

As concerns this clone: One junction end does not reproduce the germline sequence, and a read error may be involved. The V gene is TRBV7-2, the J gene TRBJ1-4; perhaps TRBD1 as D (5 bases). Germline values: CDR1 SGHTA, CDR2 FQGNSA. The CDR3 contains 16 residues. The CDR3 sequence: CASSSGLSDGPGEFFF. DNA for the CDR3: TGTGCCAGCAGCTCCGGGTTGTCGGACGGTCCGGGGGAATTTTTCTTT.

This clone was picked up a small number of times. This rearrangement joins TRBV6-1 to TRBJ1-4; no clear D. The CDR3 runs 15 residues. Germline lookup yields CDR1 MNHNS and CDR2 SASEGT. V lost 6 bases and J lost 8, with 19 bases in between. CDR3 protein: CASRGGLPGGEKLFF. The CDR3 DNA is TGTGCCAGCAGGGGAGGGCTCCCTGGTGGGGAAAAACTGTTTTTT.

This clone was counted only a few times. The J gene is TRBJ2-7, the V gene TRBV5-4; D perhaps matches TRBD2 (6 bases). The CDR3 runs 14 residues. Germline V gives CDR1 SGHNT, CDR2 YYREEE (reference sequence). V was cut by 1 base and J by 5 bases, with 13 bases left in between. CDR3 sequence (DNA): TGTGCCAGCAGCTTGAACGGGGGAGACCACGAGCAGTACTTC. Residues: CASSLNGGDHEQYF.

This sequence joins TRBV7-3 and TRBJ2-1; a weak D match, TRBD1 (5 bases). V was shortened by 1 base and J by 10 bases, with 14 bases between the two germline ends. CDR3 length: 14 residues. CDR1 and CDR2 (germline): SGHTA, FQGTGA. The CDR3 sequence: CASSLISGIGEQFF. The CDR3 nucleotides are TGTGCCAGCAGCTTAATTTCAGGGATTGGGGAGCAGTTCTTC.

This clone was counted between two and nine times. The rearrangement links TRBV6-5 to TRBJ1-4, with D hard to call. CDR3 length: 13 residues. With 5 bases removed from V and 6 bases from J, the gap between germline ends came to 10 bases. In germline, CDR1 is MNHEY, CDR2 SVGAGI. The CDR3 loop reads CASSSGPDEKLFF. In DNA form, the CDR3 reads TGTGCCAGCAGTAGCGGCCCCGATGAAAAACTGTTTTTT.

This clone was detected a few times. This chain's CDR3 is CASSLGGGEGQYF. CDR3 nucleotides: TGTGCCAGCAGCTTGGGGGGTGGGGAGGGGCAGTACTTC. The chain recombines TRBV5-4 with TRBJ2-7, with TRBD2 matching over 7 bases. The CDR3 is made up of 13 amino acids. V gave up 0 bases and J gave up 9 bases; unmatched junction bases: 6. Germline CDR1 reads SGHNT; CDR2 reads YYREEE (reference sequence). Full variable domain (outside the CDR3, taken from reference TRBV5-4 and TRBJ2-7): ETGVTQSPTHLIKTRGQQVTLRCSSQSGHNTVSWYQQALGQGPQFIFQYYREEENGRGNFPPRFSGLQFPNYSSELNVNALELDDSALYLCASSLGGGEGQYFGPGTRLTVT.

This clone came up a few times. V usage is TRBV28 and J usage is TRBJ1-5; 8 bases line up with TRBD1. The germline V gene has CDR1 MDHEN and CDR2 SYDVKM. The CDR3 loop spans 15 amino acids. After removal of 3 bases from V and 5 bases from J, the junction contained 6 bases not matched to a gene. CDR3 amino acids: CASSFRGLMHQPQHF. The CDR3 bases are TGTGCCAGCAGTTTCAGGGGGCTTATGCATCAGCCCCAGCATTTT.

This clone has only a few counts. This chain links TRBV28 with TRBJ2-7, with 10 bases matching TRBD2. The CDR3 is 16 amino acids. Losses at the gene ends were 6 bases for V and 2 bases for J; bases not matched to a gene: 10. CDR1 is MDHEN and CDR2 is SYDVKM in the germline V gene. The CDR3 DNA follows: TGTGCCAGCAGCCCCGCTAGCGGGAGTTTAACCTACGAGCAGTACTTC. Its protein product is CASSPASGSLTYEQYF. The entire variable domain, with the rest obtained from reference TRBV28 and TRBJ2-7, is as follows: DVKVTQSSRYLVKRTGEKVFLECVQDMDHENMFWYRQDPGLGLRLIYFSYDVKMKEKGDIPEGYSVSREKKERFSLILESASTNQTSMYLCASSPASGSLTYEQYFGPGTRLTVT.

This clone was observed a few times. CDR3 DNA sequence: TGTGCCAGCAGTTACACTAGCGGGAGCGAGTTCGGGTACTTC. Protein sequence: CASSYTSGSEFGYF. This sequence joins TRBV6-5 and TRBJ2-7; 11 bases are a match to TRBD2. V was clipped by 2 bases and J by 12 bases; unmatched bases: 9. CDR1 is MNHEY and CDR2 is SVGAGI in the germline V gene. This CDR3 region has 14 residues.

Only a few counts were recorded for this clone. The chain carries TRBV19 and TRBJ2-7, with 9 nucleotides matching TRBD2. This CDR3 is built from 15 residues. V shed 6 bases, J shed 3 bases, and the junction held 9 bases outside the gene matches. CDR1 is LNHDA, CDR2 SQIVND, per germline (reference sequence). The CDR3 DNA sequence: TGTGCCAGTAGCCCGGGACTAGCTCGGATCTACGAGCAGTACTTC. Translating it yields CASSPGLARIYEQYF.

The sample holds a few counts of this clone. The CDR3, as DNA: TGCGCCAGCAGCTTGGAGGGACAGTATTCACCCCTCCACTTT. This encodes CASSLEGQYSPLHF. The gene calls are TRBV5-1 and TRBJ1-6; 7 bases fit TRBD1. In germline, CDR1 is SGHRS, CDR2 YFSETQ. Losses at the gene ends were 0 bases for V and 8 bases for J; bases not matched to a gene: 2. The length of the CDR3 is 14 residues.

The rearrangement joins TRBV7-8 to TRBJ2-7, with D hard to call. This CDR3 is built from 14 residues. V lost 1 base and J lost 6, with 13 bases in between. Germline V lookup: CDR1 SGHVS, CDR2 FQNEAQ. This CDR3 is CASSLESASPEQYF. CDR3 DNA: TGTGCCAGCAGCTTAGAATCAGCGTCCCCCGAGCAGTACTTC. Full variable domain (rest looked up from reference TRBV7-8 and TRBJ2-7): GAGVSQSPRYKVAKRGQDVALRCDPISGHVSLFWYQQALGQGPEFLTYFQNEAQLDKSGLPSDRFFAERPEGSVSTLKIQRTQQEDSAVYLCASSLESASPEQYFGPGTRLTVT.

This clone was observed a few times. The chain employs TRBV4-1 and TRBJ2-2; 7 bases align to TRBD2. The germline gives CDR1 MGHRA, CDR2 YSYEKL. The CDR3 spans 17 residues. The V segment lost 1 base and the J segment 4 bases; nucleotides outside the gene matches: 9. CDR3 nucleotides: TGCGCCAGCAGCCAAGGGCCGCGGGGGAAGAGCACCGGGGAGCTGTTTTTT. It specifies CASSQGPRGKSTGELFF.

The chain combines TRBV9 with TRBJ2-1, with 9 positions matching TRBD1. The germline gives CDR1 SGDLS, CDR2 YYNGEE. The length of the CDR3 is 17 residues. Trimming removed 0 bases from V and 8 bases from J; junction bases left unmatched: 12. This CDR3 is CASSVASPGTGLHEQFF. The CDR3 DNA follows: TGTGCCAGCAGCGTAGCTTCGCCGGGGACAGGGTTGCATGAGCAGTTCTTC.

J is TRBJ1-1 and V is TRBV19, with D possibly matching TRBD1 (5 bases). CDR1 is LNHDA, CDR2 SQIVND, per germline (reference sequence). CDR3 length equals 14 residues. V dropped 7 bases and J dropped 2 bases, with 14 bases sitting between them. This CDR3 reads CASKLQGLNTEAFF. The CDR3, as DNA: TGTGCCAGTAAGTTGCAGGGACTTAACACTGAAGCTTTCTTT.

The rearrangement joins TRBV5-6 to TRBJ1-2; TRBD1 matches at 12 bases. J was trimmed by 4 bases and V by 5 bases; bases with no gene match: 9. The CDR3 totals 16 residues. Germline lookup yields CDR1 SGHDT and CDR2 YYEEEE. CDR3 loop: CASRPGQGAWIYGYTF. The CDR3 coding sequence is TGTGCCAGCAGGCCGGGACAGGGGGCTTGGATCTATGGCTACACCTTC.